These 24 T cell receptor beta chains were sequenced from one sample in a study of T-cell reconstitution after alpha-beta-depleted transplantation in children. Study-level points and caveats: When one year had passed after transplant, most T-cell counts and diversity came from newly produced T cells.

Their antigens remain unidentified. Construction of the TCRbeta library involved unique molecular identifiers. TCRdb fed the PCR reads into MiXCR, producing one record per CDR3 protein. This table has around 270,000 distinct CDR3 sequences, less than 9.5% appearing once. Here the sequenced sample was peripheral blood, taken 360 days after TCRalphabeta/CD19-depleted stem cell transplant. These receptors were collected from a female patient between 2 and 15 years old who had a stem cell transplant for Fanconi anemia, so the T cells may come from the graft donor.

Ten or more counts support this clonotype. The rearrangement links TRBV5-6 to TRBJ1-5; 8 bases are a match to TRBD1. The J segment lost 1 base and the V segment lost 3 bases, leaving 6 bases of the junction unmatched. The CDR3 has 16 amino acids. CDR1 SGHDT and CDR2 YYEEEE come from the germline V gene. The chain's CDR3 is CASSYGQGWSNQPQHF. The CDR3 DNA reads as TGTGCCAGCAGCTACGGACAGGGCTGGAGCAATCAGCCCCAGCATTTT.

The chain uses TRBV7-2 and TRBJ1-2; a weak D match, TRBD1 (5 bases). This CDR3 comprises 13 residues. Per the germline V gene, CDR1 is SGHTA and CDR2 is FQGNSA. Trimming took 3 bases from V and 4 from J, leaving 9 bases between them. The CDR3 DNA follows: TGTGCCAGCAGCTTCAGGGACCTCTATGGCTACACCTTC. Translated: CASSFRDLYGYTF. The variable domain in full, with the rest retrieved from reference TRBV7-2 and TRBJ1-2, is GAGVSQSPSNKVTEKGKDVELRCDPISGHTALYWYRQSLGQGLEFLIYFQGNSAPDKSGLPSDRFSAERTGGSVSTLTIQRTQQEDSAVYLCASSFRDLYGYTFGSGTRLTVV.

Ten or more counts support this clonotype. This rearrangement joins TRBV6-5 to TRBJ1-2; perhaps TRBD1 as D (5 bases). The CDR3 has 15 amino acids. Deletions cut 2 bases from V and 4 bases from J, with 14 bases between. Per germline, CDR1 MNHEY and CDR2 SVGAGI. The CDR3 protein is CASSYLIGASYGYTF. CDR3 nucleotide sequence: TGTGCCAGCAGTTACCTTATTGGGGCCAGCTATGGCTACACCTTC.

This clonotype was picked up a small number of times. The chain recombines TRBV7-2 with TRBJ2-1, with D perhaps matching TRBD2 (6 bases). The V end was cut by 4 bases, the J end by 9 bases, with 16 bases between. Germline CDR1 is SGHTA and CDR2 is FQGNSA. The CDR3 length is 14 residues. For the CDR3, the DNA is TGTGCCAGCAGCTCCACTGGGGGGTATGGTGAGCAGTTCTTC. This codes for CASSSTGGYGEQFF.

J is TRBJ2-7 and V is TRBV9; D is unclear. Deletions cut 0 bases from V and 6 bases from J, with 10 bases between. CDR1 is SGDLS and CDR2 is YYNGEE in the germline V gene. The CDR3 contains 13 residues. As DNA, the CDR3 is TGTGCCAGCAGCGTAGTAACGTCGGGCGAGCAGTACTTC. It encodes CASSVVTSGEQYF.

The CDR3, as DNA: TGTGCCAGCAGTCCCCCCATCGCTGAAGCTTTCTTT. Translation gives CASSPPIAEAFF. The chain has TRBV6-6 and TRBJ1-1; D call uncertain. Germline assignment: CDR1 MNHNY and CDR2 SVGAGI (reference sequence). The CDR3 is 12 amino acids. V was shortened by 5 bases and J by 6 bases, with 10 bases between the two germline ends.

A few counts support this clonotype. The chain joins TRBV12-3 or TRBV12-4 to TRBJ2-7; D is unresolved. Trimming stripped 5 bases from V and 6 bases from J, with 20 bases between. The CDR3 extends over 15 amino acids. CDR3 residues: CASSPRLVSSGEQYF. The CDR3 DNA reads TGTGCCAGCAGTCCCCGTCTAGTCTCTTCAGGCGAGCAGTACTTC.

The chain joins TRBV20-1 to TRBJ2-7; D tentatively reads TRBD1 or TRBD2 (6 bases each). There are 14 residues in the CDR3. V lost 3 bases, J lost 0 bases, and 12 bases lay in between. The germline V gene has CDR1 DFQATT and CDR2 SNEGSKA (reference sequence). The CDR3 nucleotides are TGCAGTGCTAGGGGGGGCAGGGGCTCCTACGAGCAGTACTTC. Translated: CSARGGRGSYEQYF.

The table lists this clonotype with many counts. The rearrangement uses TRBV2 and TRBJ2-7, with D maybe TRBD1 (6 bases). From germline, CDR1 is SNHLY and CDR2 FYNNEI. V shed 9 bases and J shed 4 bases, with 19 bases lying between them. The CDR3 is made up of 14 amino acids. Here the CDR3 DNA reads TGTGCCAGTGAGGTACAGGGTAACCTTTACGAGCAGTACTTC. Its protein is CASEVQGNLYEQYF. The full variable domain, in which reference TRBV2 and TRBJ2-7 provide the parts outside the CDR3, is EPEVTQTPSHQVTQMGQEVILRCVPISNHLYFYWYRQILGQKVEFLVSFYNNEISEKSEIFDDQFSVERPDGSNFTLKIRSTKLEDSAMYFCASEVQGNLYEQYFGPGTRLTVT.

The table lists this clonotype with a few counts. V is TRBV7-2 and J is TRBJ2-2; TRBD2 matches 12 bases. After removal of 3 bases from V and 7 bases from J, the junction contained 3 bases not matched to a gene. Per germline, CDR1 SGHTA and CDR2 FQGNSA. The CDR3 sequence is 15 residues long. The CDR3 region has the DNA TGTGCCAGCAGCTTTCTAGCGGGGGGGCACGGGGAGCTGTTTTTT. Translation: CASSFLAGGHGELFF.

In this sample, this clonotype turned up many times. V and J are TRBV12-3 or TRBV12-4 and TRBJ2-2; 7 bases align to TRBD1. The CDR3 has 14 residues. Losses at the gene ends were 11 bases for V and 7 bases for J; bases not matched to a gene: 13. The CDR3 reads CAFGWQGVNGELFF. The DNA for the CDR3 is TGTGCCTTCGGCTGGCAGGGGGTAAACGGGGAGCTGTTTTTT.

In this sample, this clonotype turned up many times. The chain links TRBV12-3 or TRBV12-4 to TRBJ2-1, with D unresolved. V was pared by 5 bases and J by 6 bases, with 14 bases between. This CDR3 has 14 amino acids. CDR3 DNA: TGTGCCAGCAGTCCAACCGGGCTCTCCAATGAGCAGTTCTTC. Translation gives CASSPTGLSNEQFF.

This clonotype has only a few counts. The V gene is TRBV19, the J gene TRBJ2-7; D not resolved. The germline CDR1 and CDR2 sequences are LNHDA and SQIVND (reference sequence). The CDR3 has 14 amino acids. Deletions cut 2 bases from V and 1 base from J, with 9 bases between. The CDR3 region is CASSILAVSYEQYF. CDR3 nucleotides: TGTGCCAGTAGTATACTGGCCGTATCCTACGAGCAGTACTTC.

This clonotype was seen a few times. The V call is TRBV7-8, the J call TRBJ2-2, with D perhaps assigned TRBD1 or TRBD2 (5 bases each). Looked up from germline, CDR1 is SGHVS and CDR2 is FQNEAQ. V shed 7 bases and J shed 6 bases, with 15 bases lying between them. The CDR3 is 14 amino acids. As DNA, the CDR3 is TGTGCCAGCATCAGGGACGGGGCTCCCGGGGAGCTGTTTTTT. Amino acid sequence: CASIRDGAPGELFF.

The CDR3 nucleotides read TGTGCCAGCAGTTACTACTCTAGCGGGGGGGCCAATGAGCAGTTCTTC. The encoded protein is CASSYYSSGGANEQFF. V gene TRBV6-5 combines with J gene TRBJ2-1, with 12 nucleotides matching TRBD2. This CDR3 has 16 residues. The J segment lost 6 bases and the V segment lost 1 base, leaving 4 bases of the junction unmatched. Germline V lookup: CDR1 MNHEY, CDR2 SVGAGI.

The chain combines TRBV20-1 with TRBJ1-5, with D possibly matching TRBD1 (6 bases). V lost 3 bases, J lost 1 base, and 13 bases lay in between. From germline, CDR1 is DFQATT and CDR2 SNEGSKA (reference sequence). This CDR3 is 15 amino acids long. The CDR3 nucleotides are TGCAGTGCTAGGGAAGCGACAGGAAGCAATCAGCCCCAGCATTTT. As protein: CSAREATGSNQPQHF.

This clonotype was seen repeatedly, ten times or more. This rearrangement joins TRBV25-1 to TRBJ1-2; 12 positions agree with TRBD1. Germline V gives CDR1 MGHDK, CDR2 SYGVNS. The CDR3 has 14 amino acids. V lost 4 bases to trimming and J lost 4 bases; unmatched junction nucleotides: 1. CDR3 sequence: CASSVGQGAYGYTF. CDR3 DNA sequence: TGTGCCAGCAGTGTGGGACAGGGGGCCTATGGCTACACCTTC.

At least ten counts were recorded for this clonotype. DNA of the CDR3: TGTGCCAGCAGTTACCACGGATACTATGGCTACACCTTC. Translating gives CASSYHGYYGYTF. The J gene is TRBJ1-2, the V gene TRBV6-5; D is undetermined. The germline V and J ends were trimmed by 2 bases and 3 bases, with 7 bases remaining between them. Germline V CDR1 and CDR2: MNHEY, SVGAGI. The CDR3 contains 13 residues.

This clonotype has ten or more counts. The CDR3 nucleotides read TGTGCCAGCAGCTTTATCTCAGGGGTCAATGAGCAGTTCTTC. It encodes CASSFISGVNEQFF. The chain joins TRBV7-6 to TRBJ2-1, with D perhaps matching TRBD1 (6 bases). The CDR3 length is 14 residues. V shed 3 bases and J shed 6 bases, with 12 bases lying between them. Germline CDR1 is SGHVS and CDR2 is FNYEAQ.

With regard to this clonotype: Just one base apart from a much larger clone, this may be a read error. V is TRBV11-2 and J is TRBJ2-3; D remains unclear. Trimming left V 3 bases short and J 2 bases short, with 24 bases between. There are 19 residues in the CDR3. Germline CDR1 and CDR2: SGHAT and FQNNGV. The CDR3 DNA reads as TGTGCCAGCAGCTTGGGTTTTTTTTGGCAGATTAATTACACAGATACGCAGTATTTT. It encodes CASSLGFFWQINYTDTQYF.

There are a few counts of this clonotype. Here the CDR3 reads CAISISGVVETQYF. Here the CDR3 DNA reads TGTGCCATCAGTATCAGCGGGGTTGTAGAGACCCAGTACTTC. This chain connects TRBV10-3 to TRBJ2-5; 7 bases are a match to TRBD2. The CDR3 has 14 amino acids. Germline CDR1 is ENHRY and CDR2 is SYGVKD. The V gene end was trimmed by 5 bases and the J gene end by 4 bases; junction bases not matched to a gene: 7.

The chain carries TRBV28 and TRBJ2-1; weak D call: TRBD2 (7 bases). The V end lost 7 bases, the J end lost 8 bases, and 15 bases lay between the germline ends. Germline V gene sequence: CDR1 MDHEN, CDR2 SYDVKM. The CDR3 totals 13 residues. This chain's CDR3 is CASNERGGHEQFF. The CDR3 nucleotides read TGTGCCAGCAATGAGAGGGGGGGACATGAGCAGTTCTTC. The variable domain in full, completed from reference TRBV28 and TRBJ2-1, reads DVKVTQSSRYLVKRTGEKVFLECVQDMDHENMFWYRQDPGLGLRLIYFSYDVKMKEKGDIPEGYSVSREKKERFSLILESASTNQTSMYLCASNERGGHEQFFGPGTRLTVL.

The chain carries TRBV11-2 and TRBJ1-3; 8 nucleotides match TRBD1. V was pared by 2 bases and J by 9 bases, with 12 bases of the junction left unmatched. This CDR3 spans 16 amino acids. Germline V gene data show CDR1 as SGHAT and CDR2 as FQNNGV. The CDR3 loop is CASSLLIDRGRSTIYF. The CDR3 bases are TGTGCCAGCAGCTTACTGATTGACAGGGGCAGGAGCACCATATATTTT.

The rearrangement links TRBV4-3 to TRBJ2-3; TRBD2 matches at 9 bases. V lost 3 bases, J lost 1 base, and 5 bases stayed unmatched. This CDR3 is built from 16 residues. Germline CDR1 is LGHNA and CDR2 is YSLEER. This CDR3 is CASSQNSGGRTDTQYF. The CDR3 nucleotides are TGCGCCAGCAGCCAGAATAGCGGGGGCCGCACAGATACGCAGTATTTT.